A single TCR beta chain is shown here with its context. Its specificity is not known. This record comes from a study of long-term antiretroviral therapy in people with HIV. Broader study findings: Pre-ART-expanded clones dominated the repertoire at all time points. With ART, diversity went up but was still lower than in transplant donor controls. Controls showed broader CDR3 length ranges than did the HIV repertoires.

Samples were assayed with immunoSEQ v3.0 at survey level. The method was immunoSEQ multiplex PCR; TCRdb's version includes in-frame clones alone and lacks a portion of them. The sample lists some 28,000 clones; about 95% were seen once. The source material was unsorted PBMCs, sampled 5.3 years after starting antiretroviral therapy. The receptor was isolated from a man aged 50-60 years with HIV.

The CDR3 bases are TGCGCCAGCAGGGGGGGACGGGTGAAGGGATACTATGGCTACACCTTC. Protein sequence: CASRGGRVKGYYGYTF. The V and J genes are TRBV10-1 and TRBJ1-2, with a weak D call TRBD1 (5 bases). Germline V gene data show CDR1 as WNHNN and CDR2 as SYGVQD (reference sequence). This CDR3 contains 16 residues. V was clipped by 6 bases and J by 3 bases, with 20 bases between them.